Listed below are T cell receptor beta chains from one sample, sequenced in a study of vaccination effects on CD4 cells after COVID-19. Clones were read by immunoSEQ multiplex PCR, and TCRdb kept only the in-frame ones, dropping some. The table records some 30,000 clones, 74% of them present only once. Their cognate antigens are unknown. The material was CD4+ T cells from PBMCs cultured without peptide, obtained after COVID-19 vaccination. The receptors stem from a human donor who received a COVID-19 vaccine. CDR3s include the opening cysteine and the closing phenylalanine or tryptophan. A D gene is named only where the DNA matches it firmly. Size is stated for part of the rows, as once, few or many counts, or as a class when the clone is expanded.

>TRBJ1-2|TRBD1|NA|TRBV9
TGTGCCAGCAGCGTAGAAGCAAGGACAGGCGCTTCCTATGGCTACACCTTC
CASSVEARTGASYGYTF
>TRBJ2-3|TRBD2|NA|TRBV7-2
TGTGCCAGCAGCCCACGACTAGCGGGGAGCACAGATACGCAGTATTTT
CASSPRLAGSTDTQYF
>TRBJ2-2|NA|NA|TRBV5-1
TGCGCCAGCAGCTCTACCCGACAGGGAGGGGACACCGGGGAGCTGTTTTTT
CASSSTRQGGDTGELFF
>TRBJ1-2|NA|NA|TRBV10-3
TGTGCCATCAGTCCGGACAGTAACTATGGCTACACCTTC
CAISPDSNYGYTF
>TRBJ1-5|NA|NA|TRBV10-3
TGTGCCATCGCACAGGGCAATCAGCCCCAGCATTTT
CAIAQGNQPQHF
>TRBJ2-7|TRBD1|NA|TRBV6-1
TGTGCCAGCAGTGAGGCAGGGGGCGTCTACGAGCAGTACTTC
CASSEAGGVYEQYF
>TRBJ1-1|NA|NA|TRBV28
TGTGCCAGCAGTTCAACCACTGAAGCTTTCTTT
CASSSTTEAFF
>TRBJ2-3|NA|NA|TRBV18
TGTGCCAGCTCGCTTCCCCTAGGGGGGGGCACAGATACGCAGTATTTT
CASSLPLGGGTDTQYF
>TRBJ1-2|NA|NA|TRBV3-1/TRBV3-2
TGTGCCAGCAGCCAAGATCTGAGTAGTAGTGGCTACACCTTC
CASSQDLSSSGYTF
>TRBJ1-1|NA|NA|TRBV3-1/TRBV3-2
TGTGCCAGCAGGGGGAACACTGAAGCTTTCTTT
CASRGNTEAFF
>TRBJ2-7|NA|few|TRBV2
TGTGCCAGCAGGGAAGGATTGGGCTACGAGCAGTACTTC
CASREGLGYEQYF
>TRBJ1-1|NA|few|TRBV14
TGTGCCACCGAACAGGGGAACACTGAAGCTTTCTTT
CATEQGNTEAFF
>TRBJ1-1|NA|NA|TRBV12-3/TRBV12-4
TGTGCCAGCAGACAGATGAACACTGAAGCTTTCTTT
CASRQMNTEAFF
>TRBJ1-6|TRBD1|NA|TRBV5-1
TGCGCCAGCAGCCCCGGGACAGGGAGACGAAATTCACCCCTCCACTTT
CASSPGTGRRNSPLHF
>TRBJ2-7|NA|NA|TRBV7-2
TGTGCCAGCAGCTTAGTCAGGGGAGTCTACGAGCAGTACTTC
CASSLVRGVYEQYF
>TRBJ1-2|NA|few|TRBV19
TGTGCCAGTAGTATTTCAGGGGAGAACTATGGCTACACCTTC
CASSISGENYGYTF
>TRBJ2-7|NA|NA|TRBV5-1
TGCGCCAGCAGTAGGGACGGGACCTACGAGCAGTACTTC
CASSRDGTYEQYF
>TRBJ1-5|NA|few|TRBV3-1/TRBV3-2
TGTGCCAGCGGGACAATATCTAATCAGCCCCAGCATTTT
CASGTISNQPQHF
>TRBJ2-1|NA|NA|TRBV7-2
TGTGCCAGCAGCTTATTGCCGGGGGGAGGGGGACCCTACAATGAGCAGTTCTTC
CASSLLPGGGGPYNEQFF
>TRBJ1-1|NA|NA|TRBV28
TGTGCCAGCAGCCGAAGTACTGAAGCTTTCTTT
CASSRSTEAFF
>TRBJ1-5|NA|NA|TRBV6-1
TGTGCCAGCAGTGAAGAAGTGGGGGCGGGTTTTCAGCCCCAGCATTTT
CASSEEVGAGFQPQHF
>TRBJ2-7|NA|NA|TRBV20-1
TGCAGTGCTCGGGCCATGTACGAGCAGTACTTC
CSARAMYEQYF
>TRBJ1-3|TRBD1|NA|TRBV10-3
TGTGCCATCAAAGCGGGACAGACTTCTGGAAACACCATATATTTT
CAIKAGQTSGNTIYF
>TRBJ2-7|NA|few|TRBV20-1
TGCAGTGCTAGTCAGCTAGCGACTCCTTACGAGCAGTACTTC
CSASQLATPYEQYF
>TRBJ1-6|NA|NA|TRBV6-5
TGTGCCAGCCACAGGGATTCCTATAATTCACCCCTCCACTTT
CASHRDSYNSPLHF
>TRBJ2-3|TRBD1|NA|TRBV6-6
TGTGCCAGCAGGCCCGGGACAGGGAGCACAGATACGCAGTATTTT
CASRPGTGSTDTQYF
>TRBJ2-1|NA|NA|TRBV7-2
TGTGCCAGCAGCAGTATTTCCCCCTACAATGAGCAGTTCTTC
CASSSISPYNEQFF
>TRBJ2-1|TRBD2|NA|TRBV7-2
TGTGCCAGCAGCTTAGCTAGCGGGGGGGCCTACAATGAGCAGTTCTTC
CASSLASGGAYNEQFF
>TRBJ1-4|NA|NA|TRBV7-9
TGTGCCAGCAGCCCGGGACTCGGCGTGGAAAAACTGTTTTTT
CASSPGLGVEKLFF
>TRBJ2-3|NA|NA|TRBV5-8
TGTGCCAGCAGCTCCCGGAATGTCCCAGATACGCAGTATTTT
CASSSRNVPDTQYF
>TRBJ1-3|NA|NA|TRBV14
TGTGCCAGCAGCCAAGACCCCCTCGGGGGCACCATATATTTT
CASSQDPLGGTIYF
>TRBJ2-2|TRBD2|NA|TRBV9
TGTGCCAGCAGCGTAGCTGGCGGGGGGGCCGCCGGGGAGCTGTTTTTT
CASSVAGGGAAGELFF
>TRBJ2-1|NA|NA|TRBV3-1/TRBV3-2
TGTGCCAGCAGCCAAGGGGGACACCGGGCACACAATGAGCAGTTCTTC
CASSQGGHRAHNEQFF
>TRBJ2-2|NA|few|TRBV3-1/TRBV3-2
TGTGCCAGCAGCCCGATGCGGGGCACCGGGGAGCTGTTTTTT
CASSPMRGTGELFF
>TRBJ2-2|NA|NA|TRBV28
TGTGCCAGCAGTTTATGGACGGACACCGGGGAGCTGTTTTTT
CASSLWTDTGELFF
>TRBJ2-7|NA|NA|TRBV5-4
TGTGCCAGCAGCTTGTCTCAGGGGTCCTACGAGCAGTACTTC
CASSLSQGSYEQYF
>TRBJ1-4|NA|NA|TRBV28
TGTGCCAGCGGATCCTCGACAGCAACTAATGAAAAACTGTTTTTT
CASGSSTATNEKLFF
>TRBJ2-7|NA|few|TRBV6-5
TGTGCCAGCTCACCCAGCCTATACGAGCAGTACTTC
CASSPSLYEQYF
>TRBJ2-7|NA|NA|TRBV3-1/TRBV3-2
TGTGCCAGCAGCCAAACCGGGTACGAGCAGTACTTC
CASSQTGYEQYF
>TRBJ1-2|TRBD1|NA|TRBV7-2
TGTGCCAGCAGCCACGGGACAGGGTACGGCTACACCTTC
CASSHGTGYGYTF
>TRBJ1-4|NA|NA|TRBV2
TGTGCCAGCAGTGGGGCCGACAGCGAAAAACTGTTTTTT
CASSGADSEKLFF
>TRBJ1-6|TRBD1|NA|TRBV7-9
TGTGCCAGCATCGAGACAGGGGGCGATAATTCACCCCTCCACTTT
CASIETGGDNSPLHF
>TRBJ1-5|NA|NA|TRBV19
TGTGCCAGTAGTATAACTCTTGATCAGCCCCAGCATTTT
CASSITLDQPQHF
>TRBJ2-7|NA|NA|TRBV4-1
TGCGCCAGCAGCCTCCAGGTTCCCCCTCAATATGGCCTCACCTACGAGCAGTACTTC
CASSLQVPPQYGLTYEQYF
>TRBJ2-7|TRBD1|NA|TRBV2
TGTGCCAGCAAGGACAGGGGCTACGAGCAGTACTTC
CASKDRGYEQYF
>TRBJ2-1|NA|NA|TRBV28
TGTGCCAGCAGTTTAGGTTACCCGCTCGACAATGAGCGGTTCTTC
CASSLGYPLDNERFF
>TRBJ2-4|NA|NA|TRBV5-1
TGCGCCAGCAGCTCGGCGGGAAACATTCAGTACTTC
CASSSAGNIQYF
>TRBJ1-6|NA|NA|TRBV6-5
TGTGCCAGCAGTTACTCGGCGTCAGCCAATTCACCCCTCCACTTT
CASSYSASANSPLHF
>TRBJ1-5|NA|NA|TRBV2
TGTGCCAGCAGTGACACAGGGAGGAGTCAGCCCCAGCATTTT
CASSDTGRSQPQHF
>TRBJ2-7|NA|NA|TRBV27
TGTGCCAGCAGTTTAAGGGTGGTCCCTAGGTACGAGCAGTACTTC
CASSLRVVPRYEQYF
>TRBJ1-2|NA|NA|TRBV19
TGTGCCAGTAGTTCCCGGGGACAAGGCGCGAGTGGCTACACCTTC
CASSSRGQGASGYTF
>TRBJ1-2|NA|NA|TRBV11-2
TGTGCCAGCAGCTTTCCTCCGCCGGGACTCTATGGCTACACCTTC
CASSFPPPGLYGYTF
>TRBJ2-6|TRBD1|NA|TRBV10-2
TGCGCCAGCAGTGAGTCTGGAGACAGGGGTGAGCCCAACGTCCTGACTTTC
CASSESGDRGEPNVLTF
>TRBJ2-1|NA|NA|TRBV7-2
TGTGCCAGCAGCTTATTTTATGAGCAGTTCTTC
CASSLFYEQFF
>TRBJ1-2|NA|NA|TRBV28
TGTGCCAGCAGTTCCCACGGGACTTTCTATGGCTACACCTTC
CASSSHGTFYGYTF
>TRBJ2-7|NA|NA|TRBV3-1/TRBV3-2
TGTGCCAGCAGCCAAGTGGCAGTTAGCTCCTACGAGCAGTACTTC
CASSQVAVSSYEQYF